This T cell receptor (beta chain) came from a study of cytomegalovirus exposure and HLA in healthy donors. Worth noting for this clone: The antigen remains undetermined.

Both 60 Vbeta primers and 13 Jbeta primers went into the PCR. In the authors' workflow: Later, about 80 million unique TCR beta chains were counted in an analysis, and some 10 million of them were shared. The repertoire was sequenced with immunoSEQ multiplex PCR; TCRdb's copy has only in-frame clones and lacks some. The V and J calls and clone size come from that table; D and trimming were worked out from the DNA. The table shows approximately 200,000 clones, with 79% occurring only once. The study's findings and limits: In most subjects, TCR beta sequences reportedly gave accurate predictions of HLA-A and HLA-B alleles. A highly shared variant cluster was judged a likely technical artifact. A missense variant in DCLRE1C was later tied to TCR beta V- and J-gene trimming.

CDR1 and CDR2 from the germline V gene are MGHRA and YSYEKL. This CDR3 has 15 amino acids. V gave up 2 bases and J gave up 2 bases; unmatched junction bases: 6. The chain combines TRBV4-1 with TRBJ2-7, with 7 bases lining up with TRBD1. The sequenced sample consisted of PBMCs. This TCR was sampled from a woman aged 25-40 years in good health and CMV-seropositive. This CDR3 is CASSQQDRQPYEQYF. CDR3 in DNA: TGCGCCAGCAGCCAACAGGACAGGCAGCCCTACGAGCAGTACTTC.